These T cell receptor beta chains were read from a single sample in a study of regulatory T cells in long-lasting Graves disease. TCRdb re-called the multiplex PCR reads with MiXCR, one entry per CDR3 protein. The repertoire holds hundreds of thousands of distinct CDR3 sequences, with 16% as singletons. The same data also contributed to another study, on T cells in Graves' hyperthyroidism and ophthalmopathy.

Sequences were derived from peripheral blood mononuclear cells (PBMCs), sampled at new diagnosis, from a patient treated with antithyroid drugs. The receptors were sampled from a man aged 40-55 years with Graves disease. Each CDR3 is given with its conserved first and last residue. A D gene is named only where the DNA matches it firmly. Where a row states a size, it is once, few, many or the class of an expanded clone; other rows omit it.

size,J,V,D,DNA,CDR3
many,TRBJ1-4,TRBV18,TRBD1,TGTGCCAGCTCACCAAAGTTGTCGAGCGGACAGGGGGATGAAAAACTGTTTTTT,CASSPKLSSGQGDEKLFF
many,TRBJ2-5,TRBV20-1,TRBD2,TGCAGTGGGCTAGCGGGGGGGCAATGGGAGACCCAGTACTTC,CSGLAGGQWETQYF
NA,TRBJ1-2,TRBV28,NA,TGTGCCAGCAGTTGGACGGGGGCCGGCTATGGCTACACCTTC,CASSWTGAGYGYTF
NA,TRBJ2-3,TRBV24-1,TRBD2,TGTGCCACCAGGGCCAGCGGGGACGCAGATACGCAGTATTTT,CATRASGDADTQYF
many,TRBJ2-7,TRBV6-1,TRBD1,TGTGCCAGCAGTGCTAGGACAGGGACCTACGAGCAGTACTTC,CASSARTGTYEQYF
many,TRBJ1-6,TRBV28,TRBD1,TGTGCCAGCAGTTCCCCCCTCGGAGGGGGCGAAGATTCACCCCTCCACTTT,CASSSPLGGGEDSPLHF
NA,TRBJ1-1,TRBV7-9,NA,TGTGCCAGCAGTCCAGCCGACAGTGAGGTAGAAGCTTTCTTT,CASSPADSEVEAFF
NA,TRBJ1-2,TRBV28,NA,TGTGCCAGCAGTCCTCCTGGGGGGGCTGGCGGCTACACCTTC,CASSPPGGAGGYTF
NA,TRBJ1-1,TRBV19,TRBD1,TGTGCCAGTAGTAAACAGGGGGAGAACACTGAAGCTTTCTTT,CASSKQGENTEAFF
few,TRBJ2-7,TRBV7-2,TRBD1,TGTGCCAGCAGCTCCCCCAGGACAGGGAACGAGCAGTACTTC,CASSSPRTGNEQYF
many,TRBJ2-1,TRBV24-1,TRBD2,TGTGCCACCAGTTCCCGAGGCGGGGGGGCGGCGAATGAGCAGTTCTTC,CATSSRGGGAANEQFF
many,TRBJ1-5,TRBV12-3/TRBV12-4,NA,TGTGCCAGCAGTTTCATGTGGGAAAGTCAGCCCCAGCATTTT,CASSFMWESQPQHF
NA,TRBJ1-1,TRBV11-3,TRBD1,TGTGCCAGCAGCCAGTCGGACAGGACTTTTGAAGCTTTCTTT,CASSQSDRTFEAFF
many,TRBJ2-1,TRBV28,NA,TGTGCCAGCAGTCCATATTGGAGCATGCCGGCAGGGCGCTCCTACAATGAGCAGTTCTTC,CASSPYWSMPAGRSYNEQFF
many,TRBJ1-5,TRBV15,NA,TGTGCCACCAACGACATAAGCAATCAGCCCCAGCATTTT,CATNDISNQPQHF
once,TRBJ2-6,TRBV27,NA,TGTGCCACCCATCCCGGGGCCAACGTCCTGACTTTC,CATHPGANVLTF
few,TRBJ2-1,TRBV20-1,TRBD2,TGCAGTGCTGGTGAACTAGCGGGGGGGTGGAATGAGCAGTTCTTC,CSAGELAGGWNEQFF
many,TRBJ2-3,TRBV7-9,NA,TGTGCCAGCACACAAGCGCGGGGTTTTGAGGGTACAGATACGCAGTATTTT,CASTQARGFEGTDTQYF
many,TRBJ2-5,TRBV19,TRBD2,TGTGCCAGTAGTAACCTCGGACTAGCGGGGAGTGGAGAAGAGACCCAGTACTTC,CASSNLGLAGSGEETQYF
many,TRBJ1-6,TRBV7-3,NA,TGTGCCAGCAGCTTGGCTCGTTTATCACCCCTCCACTTT,CASSLARLSPLHF
few,TRBJ2-7,TRBV20-1,NA,TGCAGTGCACCGTCGACCCTATCCTACGAGCAGTACTTC,CSAPSTLSYEQYF
many,TRBJ1-6,TRBV5-1,NA,TGCGCCAGCAGCTTGTCCCGGGACGGTACCCGAAACGCCTCACCCCTCCACTTT,CASSLSRDGTRNASPLHF
NA,TRBJ2-3,TRBV24-1,NA,TGTGCCACCAGTGGATTAGGTGGTGCCACAGATACGCAGTATTTT,CATSGLGGATDTQYF
NA,TRBJ1-6,TRBV27,NA,TGTGCCAGCAGTTCACGACGTAGGATAAATTCACCCCTCCACTTT,CASSSRRRINSPLHF
many,TRBJ2-3,TRBV28,TRBD2,TGTGCCAGCAGTTTCTACCCCCCGGGACAATCTAGCGGGGGGACTAGCACAGATACGCAGTATTTT,CASSFYPPGQSSGGTSTDTQYF
many,TRBJ2-7,TRBV3-1,NA,TGTGCCAGCAGCCAAGTGTGGACGGGGGAAACCTACGAGCAGTACTTC,CASSQVWTGETYEQYF
NA,TRBJ1-4,TRBV27,NA,TGTGCCAGCAGTTTGGTGCAGGGGACGGGAAAACTGTTTTTT,CASSLVQGTGKLFF
NA,TRBJ2-1,TRBV9,TRBD2,TGTGCCAGCAGCCATACCTCGTCGGGGGGGCAGGGAGAGCAGTTCTTC,CASSHTSSGGQGEQFF
NA,TRBJ2-3,TRBV28,TRBD2,TGTGCCAGCAGTGGCGGGGGGCGCGGCACAGATACGCAGTATTTT,CASSGGGRGTDTQYF
many,TRBJ2-1,TRBV18,NA,TGTGCCAGCTCACCACGGTTAGGGGATGAGCAGTTCTTC,CASSPRLGDEQFF
few,TRBJ2-7,TRBV5-1,NA,TGCGCCAGCAGCTTGGGTCCCGCCTCCTACGAGCAGTACTTC,CASSLGPASYEQYF
many,TRBJ2-5,TRBV28,TRBD2,TGTGCCAGCAGTCCCCCGGGACTAATAAAGACCCAGTACTTC,CASSPPGLIKTQYF
NA,TRBJ2-6,TRBV18,NA,TGTGCCAGCTCACCTACAGGGTTAAGCTCTGGGGCCAACGTCCTGACTTTC,CASSPTGLSSGANVLTF
NA,TRBJ2-1,TRBV11-1,NA,TGTGCCAGCAGCTTAGCGGGGGGCTCCCACAATGAGCAGTTCTTC,CASSLAGGSHNEQFF
many,TRBJ1-6,TRBV3-1,NA,TGTGCCAGCAGCCAAGAAAGGGATTTCTCACCCCTCCACTTT,CASSQERDFSPLHF
many,TRBJ2-5,TRBV30,TRBD1,TGTGCTACGGGACAGGGATACCAAGAGACCCAGTACTTC,CATGQGYQETQYF